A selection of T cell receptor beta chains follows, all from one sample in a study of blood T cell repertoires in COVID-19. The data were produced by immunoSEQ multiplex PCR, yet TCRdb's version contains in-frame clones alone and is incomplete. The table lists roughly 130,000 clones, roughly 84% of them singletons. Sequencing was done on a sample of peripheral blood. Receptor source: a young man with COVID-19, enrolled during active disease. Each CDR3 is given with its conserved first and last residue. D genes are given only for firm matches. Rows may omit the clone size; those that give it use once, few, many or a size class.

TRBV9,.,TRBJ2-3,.,CASSVGGASTDTQYF,TGTGCCAGCAGCGTAGGAGGAGCTAGCACAGATACGCAGTATTTT
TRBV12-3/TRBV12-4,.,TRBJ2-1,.,CASSLYNEQFF,TGTGCCAGCAGTCTCTACAATGAGCAGTTCTTC
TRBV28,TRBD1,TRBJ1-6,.,CASVSPGTGVNSPLHF,TGTGCCAGCGTCAGTCCCGGGACAGGGGTCAATTCACCCCTCCACTTT
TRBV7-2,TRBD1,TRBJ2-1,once,CASSSPRTGDSGDEQFF,TGTGCCAGCAGCTCCCCCCGGACAGGGGATTCGGGCGATGAGCAGTTCTTC
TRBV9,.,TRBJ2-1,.,CASSAGMGDNEQFF,TGTGCCAGCAGCGCGGGGATGGGAGACAATGAGCAGTTCTTC
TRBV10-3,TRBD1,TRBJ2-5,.,CAISKGQEKTQYF,TGTGCCATCTCGAAGGGACAGGAAAAGACCCAGTACTTC
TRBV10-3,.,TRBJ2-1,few,CAISPLGGPLSEQFF,TGTGCCATCAGCCCCTTGGGGGGGCCTCTTAGTGAGCAGTTCTTC
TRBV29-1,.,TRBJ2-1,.,CSVVGQYNEQFF,TGCAGCGTCGTAGGACAGTACAATGAGCAGTTCTTC
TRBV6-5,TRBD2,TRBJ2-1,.,CASLSAGGGKNEQFF,TGTGCCAGCTTGTCGGCGGGAGGGGGAAAAAATGAGCAGTTCTTC
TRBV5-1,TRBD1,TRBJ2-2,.,CASSLAGRTGAGTGELFF,TGCGCCAGCAGCTTGGCGGGGCGGACAGGGGCGGGCACCGGGGAGCTGTTTTTT
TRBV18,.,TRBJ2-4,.,CASSPPSRQLALAKNIQYF,TGTGCCAGCTCACCACCATCCAGACAACTAGCCCTAGCCAAAAACATTCAGTACTTC
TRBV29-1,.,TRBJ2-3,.,CSVEVRDTQYF,TGCAGCGTTGAAGTGAGAGATACGCAGTATTTT
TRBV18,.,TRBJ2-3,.,CASSPLTSTDTQYF,TGTGCCAGCTCACCTCTAACTAGCACAGATACGCAGTATTTT
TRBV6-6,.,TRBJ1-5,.,CASSLGRAPDQPQHF,TGTGCCAGCAGTTTAGGCAGGGCTCCGGATCAGCCCCAGCATTTT
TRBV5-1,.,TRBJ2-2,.,CASSARVLGGSTGELFF,TGCGCCAGCAGCGCTCGGGTCCTTGGAGGGAGTACCGGGGAGCTGTTTTTT
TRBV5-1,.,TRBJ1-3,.,CASSFGSPLKGYSGNTIYF,TGCGCCAGCAGCTTTGGCAGTCCCCTAAAGGGGTACTCTGGAAACACCATATATTTT
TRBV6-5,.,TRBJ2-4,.,CASSWRLAKNIQYF,TGTGCCAGCAGTTGGAGACTAGCCAAAAACATTCAGTACTTC
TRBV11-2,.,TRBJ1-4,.,CASSPRSGGRGEKLFF,TGTGCCAGCAGCCCTCGGTCCGGGGGGCGCGGAGAAAAACTGTTTTTT
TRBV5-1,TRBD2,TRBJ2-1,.,CASSQGLAGSFNEQFF,TGCGCCAGCAGCCAAGGACTAGCGGGATCATTTAATGAGCAGTTCTTC
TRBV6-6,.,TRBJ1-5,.,CASSYSAGISNQPQHF,TGTGCCAGCAGTTACTCGGCAGGGATTAGCAATCAGCCCCAGCATTTT
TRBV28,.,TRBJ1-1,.,CASIGGAVTEAFF,TGTGCCAGCATAGGAGGGGCCGTGACTGAAGCTTTCTTT
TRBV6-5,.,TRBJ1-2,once,CASRRDNYGYTF,TGTGCCAGCAGGAGGGATAACTATGGCTACACCTTC
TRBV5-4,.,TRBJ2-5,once,CASREASYQETQYF,TGTGCCAGCAGGGAGGCTTCGTACCAAGAGACCCAGTACTTC
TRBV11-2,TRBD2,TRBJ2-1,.,CASSRTARLAGVYNEQFF,TGTGCCAGCAGCCGTACCGCCCGACTAGCGGGCGTCTACAATGAGCAGTTCTTC
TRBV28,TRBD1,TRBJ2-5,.,CASSLAGTGAETQYF,TGTGCCAGCAGTCTGGCCGGGACAGGGGCTGAGACCCAGTACTTC
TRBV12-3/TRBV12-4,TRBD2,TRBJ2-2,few,CASTAGVTGELFF,TGTGCCAGCACGGCGGGAGTTACCGGGGAGCTGTTTTTT
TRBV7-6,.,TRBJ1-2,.,CASSSQQGAANYGYTF,TGTGCCAGCAGCTCACAACAGGGCGCTGCTAACTATGGCTACACCTTC
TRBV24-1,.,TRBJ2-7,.,CATSDRLRVSSYEQYF,TGTGCCACCAGTGACCGCTTGCGGGTGAGCTCCTACGAGCAGTACTTC
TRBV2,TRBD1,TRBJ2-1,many,CASSPDRGAYNEQFF,TGTGCCAGCAGCCCGGACAGGGGGGCCTACAATGAGCAGTTCTTC
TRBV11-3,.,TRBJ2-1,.,CASSLVSFDEQFF,TGTGCCAGCAGCTTAGTATCGTTCGATGAGCAGTTCTTC
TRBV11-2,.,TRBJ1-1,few,CASSLRNSGGNTEAFF,TGTGCCAGCAGCCTTAGAAATTCGGGGGGGAACACTGAAGCTTTCTTT
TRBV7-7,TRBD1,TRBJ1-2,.,CASSLGDRDRETATFYGYTF,TGTGCTAGCAGCTTAGGAGACCGGGACAGGGAGACTGCCACTTTCTATGGCTACACCTTC
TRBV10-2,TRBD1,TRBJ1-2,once,CASTGQGSGSYTF,TGCGCCAGCACTGGACAGGGATCGGGAAGCTACACCTTC
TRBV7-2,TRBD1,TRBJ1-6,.,CASSLGGQVGSPLHF,TGTGCCAGCAGCTTAGGGGGACAGGTGGGCTCACCCCTCCACTTT
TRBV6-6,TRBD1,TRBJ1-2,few,CASNDRGYGYTF,TGTGCCAGCAATGACAGGGGCTATGGCTACACCTTC
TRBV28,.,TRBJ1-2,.,CASSSTVNYGYTF,TGTGCCAGCAGTTCGACAGTTAACTATGGCTACACCTTC
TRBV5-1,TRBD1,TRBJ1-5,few,CASSLVQGPNQPQHF,TGCGCCAGCAGCTTGGTACAGGGGCCCAATCAGCCCCAGCATTTT
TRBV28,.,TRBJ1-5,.,CASTPRRGAGLVSNQPQHF,TGTGCCAGCACCCCTCGAAGGGGCGCCGGGCTGGTAAGCAATCAGCCCCAGCATTTT
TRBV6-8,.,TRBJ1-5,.,CRGGNQPQHF,TGTCGGGGGGGGAACCAGCCCCAGCATTTT
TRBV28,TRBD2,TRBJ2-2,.,CATALAGGPASGELFF,TGTGCCACCGCACTAGCGGGAGGGCCTGCGTCTGGGGAGCTGTTTTTT
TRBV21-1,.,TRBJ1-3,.,CASSTLTMDSYSGNTIYF,TGTGCCAGCAGCACACTGACGATGGACTCCTACTCTGGAAACACCATATATTTT